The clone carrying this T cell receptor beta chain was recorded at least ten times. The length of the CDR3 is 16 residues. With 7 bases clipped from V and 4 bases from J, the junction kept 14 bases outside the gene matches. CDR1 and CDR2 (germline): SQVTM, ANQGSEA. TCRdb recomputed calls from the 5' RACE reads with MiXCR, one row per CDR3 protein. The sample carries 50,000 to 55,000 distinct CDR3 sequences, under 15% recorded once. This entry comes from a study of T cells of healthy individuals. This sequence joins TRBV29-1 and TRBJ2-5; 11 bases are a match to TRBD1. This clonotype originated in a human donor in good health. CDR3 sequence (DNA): TGCAGCGCCAACCCCTGGACAGGGGGCCGTAGAGAGACCCAGTACTTC. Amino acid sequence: CSANPWTGGRRETQYF.